This TCR beta chain originates from a study of blood T cell repertoires in COVID-19. On the study more broadly: The United States, Italy and Spain were the sources of the acute and convalescent COVID-19 samples.

Clones were read by immunoSEQ multiplex PCR, and TCRdb kept only the in-frame ones, dropping some. The sample shows 300,000 or so clones, approximately 90% of them seen only once. The germline gives CDR1 SGHTA, CDR2 FQGNSA. Germline trimming cut 5 bases from V and 10 bases from J; bases unmatched to any gene: 8. The CDR3 extends over 13 amino acids. The specimen was peripheral blood. The gene calls are TRBV7-2 and TRBJ2-1; TRBD2 agrees at 7 bases. The receptor's source is a woman in her 30s who had recovered from COVID-19. CDR3 residues: CASSPSPGLEQFF. CDR3 in DNA: TGTGCCAGCAGCCCAAGCCCGGGACTAGAGCAGTTCTTC.